This T cell receptor (beta chain) originates from a study of siplizumab effects on memory and regulatory T cells. Germline-derived CDR1 and CDR2 are SGHNT and YYREEE (reference sequence). Trimming stripped 4 bases from V and 1 base from J, with 20 bases between. There are 17 residues in the CDR3. Sequenced by immunoSEQ multiplex PCR; TCRdb stores in-frame clones only, minus some. The repertoire holds 100,000 or so clones, with 90% to 95% as singletons. The sequence came from a human donor in good health. The source material was non-Treg CD4+ T cells sorted from blood. V and J are TRBV5-4 and TRBJ1-2; no clear D gene. The chain's CDR3 is CASSVSGHRGINYGYTF. CDR3 DNA sequence: TGTGCCAGCAGCGTATCAGGTCACCGCGGCATTAACTATGGCTACACCTTC. Using reference TRBV5-4 and TRBJ1-2 for the parts outside the CDR3, the full variable domain is ETGVTQSPTHLIKTRGQQVTLRCSSQSGHNTVSWYQQALGQGPQFIFQYYREEENGRGNFPPRFSGLQFPNYSSELNVNALELDDSALYLCASSVSGHRGINYGYTFGSGTRLTVV.